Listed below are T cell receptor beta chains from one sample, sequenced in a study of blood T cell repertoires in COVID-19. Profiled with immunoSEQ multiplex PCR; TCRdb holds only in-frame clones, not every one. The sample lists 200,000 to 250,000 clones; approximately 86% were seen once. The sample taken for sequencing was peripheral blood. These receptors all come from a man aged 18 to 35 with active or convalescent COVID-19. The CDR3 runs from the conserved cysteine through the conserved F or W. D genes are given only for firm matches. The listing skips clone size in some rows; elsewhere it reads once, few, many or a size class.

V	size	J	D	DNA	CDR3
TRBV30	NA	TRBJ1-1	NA	TGTGCCTGGAGTGTGTGGGGGGGGATGAACACTGAAGCTTTCTTT	CAWSVWGGMNTEAFF
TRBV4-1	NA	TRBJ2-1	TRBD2	TGCGCCAGCAGCCAAGAGGGGACTAGCGGGCCTAATGAGCAGTTCTTC	CASSQEGTSGPNEQFF
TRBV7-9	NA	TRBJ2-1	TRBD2	TGTGCCAGCAGCACGACTAGCGGGAGGGGGAATGAGCAGTTCTTC	CASSTTSGRGNEQFF
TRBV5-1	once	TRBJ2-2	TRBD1	TGCGCCAGCAGCTACGCCGGGACAGGAGTCTCCGGGGAGCTGTTTTTT	CASSYAGTGVSGELFF
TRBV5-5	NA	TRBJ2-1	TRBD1	TGTGCCAGCAGCCCACGGACAGGGGACAGAGAGCAGTTCTTC	CASSPRTGDREQFF
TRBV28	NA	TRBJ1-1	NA	TGTGCCAGCAGCTCACACTCCGGACAGCGAAACACTGAAGCTTTCTTT	CASSSHSGQRNTEAFF
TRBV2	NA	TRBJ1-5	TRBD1	TGTGCCAGCAGACCGGACAGGAACAATCAGCCCCAGCATTTT	CASRPDRNNQPQHF
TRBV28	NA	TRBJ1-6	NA	TGTGCCAGCAGTTCCACAGGGTCAGATTCACCCCTCCACTTT	CASSSTGSDSPLHF
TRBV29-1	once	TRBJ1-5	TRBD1	TGCAGCGCGGCAGGGGGCGATCAGCCCCAGCATTTT	CSAAGGDQPQHF
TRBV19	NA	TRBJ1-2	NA	TGTGCCAGTAGTATAATTGGACAGCCGACGGGAGGCTACACCTTC	CASSIIGQPTGGYTF
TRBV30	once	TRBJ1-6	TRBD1	TGTGCCGGAGGAGACAGGGCTGGGGGCTCACCCCTCCACTTT	CAGGDRAGGSPLHF
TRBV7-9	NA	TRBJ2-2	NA	TGTGCCAGCAGCTTAGGTGCGGAGAACACCGGGGAGCTGTTTTTT	CASSLGAENTGELFF
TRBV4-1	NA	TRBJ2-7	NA	TGCGCCAGCAGCCAAGATCAGGGCCCCTACGAGCAGTACTTC	CASSQDQGPYEQYF
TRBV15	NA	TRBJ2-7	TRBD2	TGTGCCACCAGCAGGCCAGCGGGGACCTCCTACGAGCAGTACTTC	CATSRPAGTSYEQYF
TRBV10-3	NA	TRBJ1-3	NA	TGTGCCATCAGTGCCCCAGAGGTGGTTTACTCTGGAAACACCATATATTTT	CAISAPEVVYSGNTIYF